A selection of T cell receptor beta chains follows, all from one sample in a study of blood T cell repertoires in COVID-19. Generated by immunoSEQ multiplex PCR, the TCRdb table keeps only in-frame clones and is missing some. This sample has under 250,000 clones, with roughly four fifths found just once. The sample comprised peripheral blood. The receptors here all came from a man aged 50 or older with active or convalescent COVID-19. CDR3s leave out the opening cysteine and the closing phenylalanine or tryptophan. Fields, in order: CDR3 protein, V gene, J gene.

CDR3aa: ASSDVLSSSFSYNEQF; v_gene: TRBV6-1; j_gene: TRBJ2-1
CDR3aa: ASSPLPGQGKGGELF; v_gene: TRBV19; j_gene: TRBJ2-2
CDR3aa: AWSKTQGVSPLH; v_gene: TRBV30; j_gene: TRBJ1-6
CDR3aa: ASSLEVRDRINYGYT; v_gene: TRBV7-9; j_gene: TRBJ1-2
CDR3aa: ASSREENSGNTIY; v_gene: TRBV4-1; j_gene: TRBJ1-3
CDR3aa: ASSMGQGYNEQF; v_gene: TRBV27; j_gene: TRBJ2-1
CDR3aa: ASSLEGQGVDEQY; v_gene: TRBV5-1; j_gene: TRBJ2-7
CDR3aa: ASSTGPAAEKLF; v_gene: TRBV19; j_gene: TRBJ1-4
CDR3aa: ASSPTVRPEQY; v_gene: TRBV3-1/TRBV3-2; j_gene: TRBJ2-7
CDR3aa: ASSMRDFGTDEQY; v_gene: TRBV19; j_gene: TRBJ2-7
CDR3aa: ASSYSLAGMNTEAF; v_gene: TRBV6-5; j_gene: TRBJ1-1
CDR3aa: ASSLAGQSGEQY; v_gene: TRBV7-2; j_gene: TRBJ2-7
CDR3aa: SVDFSESSRELF; v_gene: TRBV29-1; j_gene: TRBJ2-2
CDR3aa: SVDEGGTDTQY; v_gene: TRBV29-1; j_gene: TRBJ2-3
CDR3aa: ASSLDSPDTQY; v_gene: TRBV5-4; j_gene: TRBJ2-3
CDR3aa: ASSFSSGGARPPQY; v_gene: TRBV7-2; j_gene: TRBJ2-3
CDR3aa: ASSIARHGYNEQF; v_gene: TRBV19; j_gene: TRBJ2-1